The T cell receptor beta chain under discussion was sequenced for a study of blood T cell repertoires in COVID-19. For the study at large: In each case, the material was cDNA or gDNA derived from T cells, B-cell-depleted T cells, or PBMCs.

The assay was immunoSEQ multiplex PCR, and TCRdb's table has in-frame clones only and misses some. The table includes 250,000 to 300,000 clones, around 87% detected once. The CDR3 extends over 14 amino acids. V shed 4 bases and J shed 1 base, with 11 bases lying between them. Germline CDR1 and CDR2: SGDLS and YYNGEE. The sequence was collected from a man between 18 and 35 years old with active or convalescent COVID-19. The specimen was peripheral blood. The chain joins TRBV9 to TRBJ1-1; no definite D call. The CDR3, as DNA: TGTGCCAGCAGCCCCATCTCCGGGAACACTGAAGCTTTCTTT. This translates into CASSPISGNTEAFF.